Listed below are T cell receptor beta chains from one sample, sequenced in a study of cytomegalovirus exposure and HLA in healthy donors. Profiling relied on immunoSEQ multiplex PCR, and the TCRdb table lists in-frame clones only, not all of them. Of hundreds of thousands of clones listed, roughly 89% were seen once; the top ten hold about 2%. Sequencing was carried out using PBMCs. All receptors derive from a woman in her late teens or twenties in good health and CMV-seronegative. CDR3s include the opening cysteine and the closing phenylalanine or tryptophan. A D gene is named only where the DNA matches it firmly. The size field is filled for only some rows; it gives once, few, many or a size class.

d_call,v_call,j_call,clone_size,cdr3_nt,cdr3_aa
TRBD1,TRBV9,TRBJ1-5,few,TGTGCCAGCAGCCTCGGGACAGGGTCGCAGCCCCAGCATTTT,CASSLGTGSQPQHF
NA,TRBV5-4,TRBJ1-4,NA,TGTGCCAGCAGCTTGGCAGGGGAAACTAATGAAAAACTGTTTTTT,CASSLAGETNEKLFF
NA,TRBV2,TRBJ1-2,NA,TGTGCCAGCAGTGACGACCCCCGTTGGGCGTATGGCTACACCTTC,CASSDDPRWAYGYTF
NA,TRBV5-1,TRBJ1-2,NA,TGCGCCAGCAGCCCGGGAGGGGAAATCTATGGCTACACCTTC,CASSPGGEIYGYTF
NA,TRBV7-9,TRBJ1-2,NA,TGTGCCAGCAGCTCGACAGTCAACTATGGCTACACCTTC,CASSSTVNYGYTF
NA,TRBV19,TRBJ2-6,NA,TGTGCCAGTTCCTACCGACTCCGGGCCAACGTCCTGACTTTC,CASSYRLRANVLTF
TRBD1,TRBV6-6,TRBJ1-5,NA,TGTGCCAGCACCACGAGACAGGGCCAGGAGCCCCAGCATTTT,CASTTRQGQEPQHF
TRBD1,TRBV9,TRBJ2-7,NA,TGTGCCAGCAGCCCTCTCCCCGGGACAGGGTCCTACGAGCAGTACTTC,CASSPLPGTGSYEQYF
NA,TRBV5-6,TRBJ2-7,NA,TGTGCCAGCAGTCCCACAGAGAACTACGAGCAGTACTTC,CASSPTENYEQYF
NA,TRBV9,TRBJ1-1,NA,TGTGCCAGCAGCGTAGTCGGCGGTGTGGAGGCTTTCTTT,CASSVVGGVEAFF
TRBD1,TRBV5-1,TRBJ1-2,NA,TGCGCCAGCAGCGAGTCCCCAGGGGGCGAGGATGGCTACACCTTC,CASSESPGGEDGYTF
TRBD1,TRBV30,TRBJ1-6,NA,TGTGCCTGGCGGGACAGGGAGGATTCACCCCTCCACTTT,CAWRDREDSPLHF
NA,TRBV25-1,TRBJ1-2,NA,TGTGCCAGCAGTGACGGGGGGCGCGGATATGGCTACACCTTC,CASSDGGRGYGYTF
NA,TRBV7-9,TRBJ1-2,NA,TGTTCCAGCAGCCCAAGCCCTACTAACTATGGCTACACCTTC,CSSSPSPTNYGYTF
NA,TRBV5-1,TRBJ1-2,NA,TGCGCCAGCAGCACCGAAAGGACAGACTATGGCTACACCTTC,CASSTERTDYGYTF
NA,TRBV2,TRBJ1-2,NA,TGTGCCGGAAAACAGGGCTCCTATGGCTACACCTTC,CAGKQGSYGYTF
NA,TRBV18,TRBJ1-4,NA,TGTGCCAGCTCACCGGGCGGCGGGGAAGGAAAACTGTTTTTT,CASSPGGGEGKLFF
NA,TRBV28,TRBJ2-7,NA,TGTGCCAGCAGTTACAGGCTCCCGTCCAGGGCCTACGAGCAGTACTTC,CASSYRLPSRAYEQYF
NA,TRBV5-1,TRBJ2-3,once,TGCGCCAGCAGCTTTGGACAAACCACAGATACGCAGTATTTT,CASSFGQTTDTQYF
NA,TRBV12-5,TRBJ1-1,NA,TGTGCTAGTGGTTTGCCTCCGGACAGTATGAACACTGAAGCTTTCTTT,CASGLPPDSMNTEAFF
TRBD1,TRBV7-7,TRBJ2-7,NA,TGTGCCAGCAGCTTAAGGGACAGGGACGAGCAGTACTTC,CASSLRDRDEQYF
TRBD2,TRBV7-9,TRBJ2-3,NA,TGTGCCAGCAGCTTGACTAGCGGCGAAGGGGATACGCAGTATTTT,CASSLTSGEGDTQYF
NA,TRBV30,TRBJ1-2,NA,TGTGCCTGGAGTGCCCCCGAGGAACACTATGGCTACACCTTC,CAWSAPEEHYGYTF
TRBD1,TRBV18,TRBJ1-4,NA,TGTGCCAGCTCACCCTCCGGACAGGGGGAAAAACTGTTTTTT,CASSPSGQGEKLFF
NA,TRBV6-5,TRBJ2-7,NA,TGTGCCAGCAGTTACTCGGGTAGAGGGAGCAGCTACGAGCAGTACTTC,CASSYSGRGSSYEQYF
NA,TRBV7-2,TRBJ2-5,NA,TGTGCCAGCAGCTCGGACTCGGGGACCCAGTACTTC,CASSSDSGTQYF
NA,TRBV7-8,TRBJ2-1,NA,TGTGCCAGCAGCTTTCGGGGGGCGGGCTACAATGAGCAGTTCTTC,CASSFRGAGYNEQFF